The 26 T cell receptor beta chains given below trace back to one sample, sequenced in a study of shared clonotypes between healthy human individuals. Sequenced by immunoSEQ multiplex PCR; TCRdb stores in-frame clones only, minus some. The sample includes some 2.3 million clones, approximately 95% seen only once; the top ten take approximately 0.4%. The sample taken for sequencing was naive CD4+ T cells from PBMCs. Subset given: CD45RA+ positively selected. The receptors stem from a young man in good health. Some clones in this sample may be carry-over from other donors' samples.

This sequence joins TRBV2 and TRBJ2-7; 15 nucleotides align to TRBD2. Trimming at V came to 5 bases and at J to 5 bases, leaving 13 bases not matched to a gene. The CDR3 loop spans 18 amino acids. The germline V gene encodes CDR1 SNHLY and CDR2 FYNNEI. The CDR3 reads CASSPGLAGGGLADEQYF. CDR3 nucleotides: TGTGCCAGCAGTCCCGGACTAGCGGGAGGGGGTTTGGCGGACGAGCAGTACTTC.

The chain employs TRBV5-1 and TRBJ2-5, with D perhaps matching TRBD1 (5 bases). Trimming removed 0 bases from V and 1 base from J, with 13 bases in between. The germline gives CDR1 SGHRS, CDR2 YFSETQ. The CDR3 loop spans 16 amino acids. DNA of the CDR3: TGCGCCAGCAGCTTGGATCCAGGGTGGGGCCAAGAGACCCAGTACTTC. It translates to CASSLDPGWGQETQYF.

V usage is TRBV7-2 and J usage is TRBJ1-4; D gene ambiguous. Germline assignment: CDR1 SGHTA and CDR2 FQGNSA. The CDR3 extends over 15 amino acids. V was cut by 5 bases and J by 6 bases, with 16 bases left in between. The CDR3 protein is CASSPGPSADEKLFF. Written as DNA, the CDR3 is TGTGCCAGCAGCCCTGGCCCCTCAGCGGATGAAAAACTGTTTTTT.

About this clone itself: One end of the junction varies from germline; a read error may be responsible. The chain combines TRBV30 with TRBJ2-1; D possibly matches TRBD1 or TRBD2 (6 bases each). The CDR3 is 13 residues long. Germline V gene sequence: CDR1 GTSNPN, CDR2 SVGIG (reference sequence). The DNA for the CDR3 is TGTGCCTGGACCCCCCTCCCCGGGGGCTGGGTGCTCTTC. Amino acids: CAWTPLPGGWVLF.

The gene calls are TRBV18 and TRBJ1-5, with 7 bases that match TRBD1. This CDR3 comprises 16 residues. The ends lost 2 bases at V and 0 bases at J; junction bases unmatched: 4. CDR1 and CDR2 (germline): KGHSH, LQKENI. The DNA of the CDR3 is TGTGCCAGCTCACCATCGACAGGGAATAGCAATCAGCCCCAGCATTTT. It yields the protein CASSPSTGNSNQPQHF.

Only one count was recorded for this clone. V usage is TRBV6-1 and J usage is TRBJ1-1; 11 positions match TRBD1. CDR1 is MNHNS, CDR2 SASEGT, per germline. The CDR3 covers 14 residues. V lost 3 bases and J lost 5; bases outside the gene matches: 2. In DNA, the CDR3 is TGTGCCAGCAGTGACTGGGACAGGGGGACTGAAGCTTTCTTT. This codes for CASSDWDRGTEAFF.

Worth noting for this clone: The same CDR3 can be traced to other DNA sequences in this sample. J is TRBJ1-2 and V is TRBV7-9; D is possibly TRBD1 (5 bases). CDR3 length: 14 amino acids. Germline V gives CDR1 SEHNR, CDR2 FQNEAQ (reference sequence). V was clipped by 0 bases and J by 4 bases, with 9 bases between them. The CDR3 DNA is TGTGCCAGCAGCTTAGCAGGGGTTGGCTATGGCTACACCTTC. The encoded protein is CASSLAGVGYGYTF.

This chain uses TRBV7-2 with TRBJ2-7, with no clear D. V was clipped by 4 bases and J by 4 bases, with 8 bases between them. This CDR3 comprises 12 residues. From germline, CDR1 is SGHTA and CDR2 FQGNSA. The CDR3 coding sequence is TGTGCCAGCAGCTCAGACTTGTACGAGCAGTACTTC. Protein product: CASSSDLYEQYF.

The chain uses TRBV27 and TRBJ2-3, with a possible D match to TRBD2 (5 bases). CDR1 is MNHEY, CDR2 SMNVEV, per germline (reference sequence). The CDR3 is made up of 15 amino acids. V lost 3 bases and J lost 4, with 14 bases in between. This chain's CDR3 is CASSFGETGSDTQYF. Here the CDR3 DNA reads TGTGCCAGCAGTTTTGGGGAGACGGGATCAGATACGCAGTATTTT.

The chain joins TRBV4-3 to TRBJ2-3; the match to TRBD2 covers 7 bases. The CDR3 is made up of 18 amino acids. V was pared by 2 bases and J by 2 bases, with 13 bases of the junction left unmatched. CDR1 and CDR2 from the germline V gene are LGHNA and YSLEER. CDR3 in DNA: TGCGCCAGCAGCCAAAGATACGGGACCGGGACTACCACAGATACGCAGTATTTT. It yields the protein CASSQRYGTGTTTDTQYF.

This chain uses TRBV28 with TRBJ2-7, with TRBD2 identical over 7 bases. The CDR3 runs 14 residues. Germline V CDR1 and CDR2: MDHEN, SYDVKM. V dropped 3 bases and J dropped 5; count of bases not matched to a gene: 7. CDR3 sequence: CASSFGGSDNEQYF. Written as DNA, the CDR3 is TGTGCCAGCAGTTTTGGCGGGAGCGATAACGAGCAGTACTTC.

The chain combines TRBV5-1 with TRBJ1-2; no clear D. This CDR3 region has 15 residues. Germline V gives CDR1 SGHRS, CDR2 YFSETQ. V dropped 0 bases and J dropped 3 bases, with 12 bases sitting between them. This CDR3 is CASSLAGGGYYGYTF. The DNA of the CDR3 is TGCGCCAGCAGCTTGGCAGGAGGAGGGTACTATGGCTACACCTTC. The whole variable domain, filled in from reference TRBV5-1 and TRBJ1-2, reads KAGVTQTPRYLIKTRGQQVTLSCSPISGHRSVSWYQQTPGQGLQFLFEYFSETQRNKGNFPGRFSGRQFSNSRSEMNVSTLELGDSALYLCASSLAGGGYYGYTFGSGTRLTVV.

Of note for this clone: This specimen includes other DNA sequences encoding the same CDR3. This CDR3 reads CASSPGDQETQYF. DNA for the CDR3: TGCGCCAGCAGCCCAGGGGACCAAGAGACCCAGTACTTC. J is TRBJ2-5 and V is TRBV5-1; D may be TRBD1 (6 bases). The germline V gene has CDR1 SGHRS and CDR2 YFSETQ. The CDR3 runs to 13 residues. Trimming took off 4 bases at V and 0 bases at J, with 7 bases between the two ends.

The chain has TRBV7-2 and TRBJ2-2; 8 positions agree with TRBD2. With 2 bases clipped from V and 2 bases from J, the junction kept 4 bases outside the gene matches. Germline loops: CDR1 SGHTA, CDR2 FQGNSA. The CDR3 runs 16 residues. The CDR3 sequence: CASSLYTSGNTGELFF. The DNA for the CDR3 is TGTGCCAGCAGCTTATATACTAGCGGAAACACCGGGGAGCTGTTTTTT. The whole variable domain, remainder taken from reference TRBV7-2 and TRBJ2-2, is GAGVSQSPSNKVTEKGKDVELRCDPISGHTALYWYRQSLGQGLEFLIYFQGNSAPDKSGLPSDRFSAERTGGSVSTLTIQRTQQEDSAVYLCASSLYTSGNTGELFFGEGSRLTVL.

The V call is TRBV11-2, the J call TRBJ1-3; 7 bases agree with TRBD1. CDR3 size: 14 residues. The germline V gene encodes CDR1 SGHAT and CDR2 FQNNGV. V shed 5 bases and J 0 bases; nucleotides not matched to a gene: 1. The CDR3 coding sequence is TGTGCCAGCAGCGACAGGGACTCTGGAAACACCATATATTTT. It encodes CASSDRDSGNTIYF.

As for this clone: Distinct nucleotide sequences in the sample also encode this CDR3. CDR3 DNA: TGTGCCAGTAGTATAGCGGGGGTCACCGGGGAGCTGTTTTTT. Protein sequence: CASSIAGVTGELFF. The chain recombines TRBV19 with TRBJ2-2; possibly TRBD2 for D (6 bases). V dropped 1 base and J dropped 4 bases, with 7 bases sitting between them. This CDR3 comprises 14 residues. CDR1 is LNHDA and CDR2 is SQIVND in the germline V gene (reference sequence).

Concerning this clone itself: Other DNA sequences from this sample encode an identical CDR3 as well. The chain employs TRBV10-3 and TRBJ1-1; no clear D gene. The V end lost 0 bases, the J end lost 7 bases, and 3 bases lay between the germline ends. CDR1 and CDR2 from the germline V gene are ENHRY and SYGVKD. This CDR3 is 11 amino acids long. CDR3 bases: TGTGCCATCAGTGAGTCTAGTGAAGCTTTCTTT. Protein: CAISESSEAFF.

This clone appeared once. V gene TRBV2 combines with J gene TRBJ2-7, with TRBD2 identical over 10 bases. Germline-derived CDR1 and CDR2 are SNHLY and FYNNEI. The V gene end was trimmed by 6 bases and the J gene end by 3 bases; junction bases not matched to a gene: 8. The CDR3 runs to 15 residues. CDR3 region: CASSTPSSGSYEQYF. CDR3 bases: TGTGCCAGCAGCACCCCCTCTAGCGGGAGCTACGAGCAGTACTTC. Drawing the rest from reference TRBV2 and TRBJ2-7, the complete variable domain is EPEVTQTPSHQVTQMGQEVILRCVPISNHLYFYWYRQILGQKVEFLVSFYNNEISEKSEIFDDQFSVERPDGSNFTLKIRSTKLEDSAMYFCASSTPSSGSYEQYFGPGTRLTVT.

The chain links TRBV5-1 to TRBJ2-7; 10 positions match TRBD2. Germline CDR1 reads SGHRS; CDR2 reads YFSETQ. V was clipped by 4 bases and J by 1 base; unmatched bases: 11. The CDR3 runs to 17 residues. In DNA form, the CDR3 reads TGCGCCAGCAGCCAACAACGTGGACTAGCGGTTTCCTACGAGCAGTACTTC. This codes for CASSQQRGLAVSYEQYF. Supplemented by reference TRBV5-1 and TRBJ2-7, the full variable domain reads KAGVTQTPRYLIKTRGQQVTLSCSPISGHRSVSWYQQTPGQGLQFLFEYFSETQRNKGNFPGRFSGRQFSNSRSEMNVSTLELGDSALYLCASSQQRGLAVSYEQYFGPGTRLTVT.

This clone was seen just once. This chain uses TRBV19 with TRBJ2-3; D is unclear. CDR1 and CDR2 from the germline V gene are LNHDA and SQIVND (reference sequence). The CDR3 runs to 14 residues. Trimming took off 0 bases at V and 4 bases at J, with 8 bases between the two ends. The DNA for the CDR3 is TGTGCCAGTAGTATAGATCTCTTGCCAGATACGCAGTATTTT. This sequence encodes CASSIDLLPDTQYF.

This chain links TRBV9 with TRBJ2-7; 10 nucleotides agree with TRBD1. The CDR3 has 16 residues. After removal of 3 bases from V and 0 bases from J, the junction contained 6 bases not matched to a gene. The V gene's germline CDR1 is SGDLS and CDR2 YYNGEE. CDR3 sequence: CASSATGQGSSYEQYF. The CDR3 nucleotides read TGTGCCAGCAGCGCTACGGGACAGGGGAGCTCCTACGAGCAGTACTTC.

This clone was counted a single time. The rearrangement links TRBV28 to TRBJ1-1; D not resolved. CDR3 length equals 14 residues. The germline V gene encodes CDR1 MDHEN and CDR2 SYDVKM. V lost 0 bases, J lost 3 bases, and 8 bases lay in between. CDR3: CASSLWIKDTEAFF. The CDR3 DNA sequence: TGTGCCAGCAGTTTATGGATCAAAGACACTGAAGCTTTCTTT.

The V gene is TRBV4-2, the J gene TRBJ2-2; possible D gene TRBD2, 5 bases. The V gene's germline CDR1 is LGHNA and CDR2 YNFKEQ. Trimming shortened V by 1 base and J by 1 base, and 10 bases separated the two germline ends. The CDR3 has 16 amino acids. CDR3 in DNA: TGTGCCAGCAGCCAAGTTGAACTAGAGAACACCGGGGAGCTGTTTTTT. Translated, it gives CASSQVELENTGELFF.

The chain uses TRBV6-5 and TRBJ1-3; D not resolved. Trimming took 8 bases from V and 3 from J, leaving 14 bases between them. The CDR3 is 14 amino acids. The germline CDR1 and CDR2 sequences are MNHEY and SVGAGI. As DNA, the CDR3 is TGTGCCAGCCGAGGTAGCAAACGTGGAAACACCATATATTTT. It is translated as CASRGSKRGNTIYF.

DNA of the CDR3: TGCGCCAGCAGCCAAGATCTAGGGATGCCGGAGTACTTC. Its translation: CASSQDLGMPEYF. The chain couples TRBV4-3 to TRBJ2-4; D not resolved. This CDR3 contains 13 residues. V was trimmed by 0 bases and J by 14 bases, leaving 14 bases between them. CDR1 is LGHNA and CDR2 is YSLEER in the germline V gene.

The chain uses TRBV15 and TRBJ1-1; 9 nucleotides align to TRBD1. The ends lost 3 bases at V and 3 bases at J; junction bases unmatched: 11. This CDR3 contains 17 residues. Germline assignment: CDR1 LNHNV and CDR2 YYDKDF (reference sequence). This chain's CDR3 is CATSSWGTGIRYTEAFF. The CDR3 nucleotides read TGTGCCACCAGCAGCTGGGGGACAGGGATTAGGTACACTGAAGCTTTCTTT.